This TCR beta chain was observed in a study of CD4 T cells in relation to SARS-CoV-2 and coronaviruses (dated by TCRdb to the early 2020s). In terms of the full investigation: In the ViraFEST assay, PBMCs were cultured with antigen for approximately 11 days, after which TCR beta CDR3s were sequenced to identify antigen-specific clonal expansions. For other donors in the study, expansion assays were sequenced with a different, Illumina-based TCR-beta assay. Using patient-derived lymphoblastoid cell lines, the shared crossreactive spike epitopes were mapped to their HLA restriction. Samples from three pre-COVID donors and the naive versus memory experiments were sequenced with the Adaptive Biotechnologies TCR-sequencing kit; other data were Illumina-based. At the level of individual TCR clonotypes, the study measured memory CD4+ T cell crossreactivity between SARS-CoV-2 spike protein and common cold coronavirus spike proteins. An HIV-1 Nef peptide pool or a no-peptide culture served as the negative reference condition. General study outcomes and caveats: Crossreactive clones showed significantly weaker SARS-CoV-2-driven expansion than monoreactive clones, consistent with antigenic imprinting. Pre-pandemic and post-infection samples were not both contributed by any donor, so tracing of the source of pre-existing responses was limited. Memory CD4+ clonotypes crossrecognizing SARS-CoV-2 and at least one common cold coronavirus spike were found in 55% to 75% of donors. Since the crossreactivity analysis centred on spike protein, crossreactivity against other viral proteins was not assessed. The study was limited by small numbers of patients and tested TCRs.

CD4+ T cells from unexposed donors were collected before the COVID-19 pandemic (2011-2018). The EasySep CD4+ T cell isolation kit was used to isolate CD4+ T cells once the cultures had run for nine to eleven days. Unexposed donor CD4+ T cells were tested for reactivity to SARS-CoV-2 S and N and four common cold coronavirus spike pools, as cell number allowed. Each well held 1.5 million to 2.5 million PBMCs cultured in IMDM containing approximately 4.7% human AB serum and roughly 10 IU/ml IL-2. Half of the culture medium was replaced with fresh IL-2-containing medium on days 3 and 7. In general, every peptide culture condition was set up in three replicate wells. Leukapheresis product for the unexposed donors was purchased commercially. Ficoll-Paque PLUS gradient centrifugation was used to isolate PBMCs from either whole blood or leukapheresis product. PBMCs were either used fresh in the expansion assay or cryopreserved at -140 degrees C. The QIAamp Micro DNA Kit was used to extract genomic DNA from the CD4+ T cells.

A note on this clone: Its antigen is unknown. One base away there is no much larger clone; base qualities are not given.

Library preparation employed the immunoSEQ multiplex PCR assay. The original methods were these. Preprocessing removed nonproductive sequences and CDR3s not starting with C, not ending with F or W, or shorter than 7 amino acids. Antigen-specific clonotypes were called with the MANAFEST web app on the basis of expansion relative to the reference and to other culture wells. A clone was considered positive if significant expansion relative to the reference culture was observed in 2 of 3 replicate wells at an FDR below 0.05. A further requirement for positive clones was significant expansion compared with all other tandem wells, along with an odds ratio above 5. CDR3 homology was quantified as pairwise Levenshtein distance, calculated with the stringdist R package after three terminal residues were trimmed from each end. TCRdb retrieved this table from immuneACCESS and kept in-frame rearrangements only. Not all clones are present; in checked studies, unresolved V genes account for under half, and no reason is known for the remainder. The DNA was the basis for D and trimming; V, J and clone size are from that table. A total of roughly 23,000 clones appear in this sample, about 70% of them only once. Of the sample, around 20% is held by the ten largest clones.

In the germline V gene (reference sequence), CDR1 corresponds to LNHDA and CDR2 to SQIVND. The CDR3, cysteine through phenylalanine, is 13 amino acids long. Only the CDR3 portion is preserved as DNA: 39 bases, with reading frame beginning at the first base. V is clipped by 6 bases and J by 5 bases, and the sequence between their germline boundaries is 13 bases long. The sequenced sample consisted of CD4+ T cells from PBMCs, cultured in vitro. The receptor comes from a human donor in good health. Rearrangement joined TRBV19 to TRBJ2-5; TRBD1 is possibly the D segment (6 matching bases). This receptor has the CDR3 CASSQQGPETQYF. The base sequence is TGTGCCAGTAGCCAACAGGGCCCGGAGACCCAGTACTTC.